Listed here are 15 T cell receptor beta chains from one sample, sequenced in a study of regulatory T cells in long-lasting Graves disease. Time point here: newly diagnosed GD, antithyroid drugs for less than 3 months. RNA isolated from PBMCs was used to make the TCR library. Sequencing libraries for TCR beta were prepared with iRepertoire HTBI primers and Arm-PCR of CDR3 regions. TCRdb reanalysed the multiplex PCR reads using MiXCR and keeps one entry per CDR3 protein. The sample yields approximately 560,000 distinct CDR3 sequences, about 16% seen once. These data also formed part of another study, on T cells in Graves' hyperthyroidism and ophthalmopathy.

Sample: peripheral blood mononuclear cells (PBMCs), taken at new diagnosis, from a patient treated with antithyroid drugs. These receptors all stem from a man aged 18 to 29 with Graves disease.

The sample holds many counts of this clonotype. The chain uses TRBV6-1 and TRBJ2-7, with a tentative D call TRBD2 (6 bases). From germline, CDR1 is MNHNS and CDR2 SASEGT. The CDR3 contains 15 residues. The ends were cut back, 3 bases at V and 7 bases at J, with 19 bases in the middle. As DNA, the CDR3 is TGTGCCAGCAGTGATGGTAGCGGTCTATTAGGGGAGCAGTACTTC. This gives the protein CASSDGSGLLGEQYF.

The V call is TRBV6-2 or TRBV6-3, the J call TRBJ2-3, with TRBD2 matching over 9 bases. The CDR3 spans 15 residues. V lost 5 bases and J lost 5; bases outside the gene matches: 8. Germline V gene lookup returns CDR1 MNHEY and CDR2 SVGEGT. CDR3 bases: TGTGCCAGCAGTGAAGCGGGGGGTTTTGTAGATACGCAGTATTTT. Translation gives CASSEAGGFVDTQYF.

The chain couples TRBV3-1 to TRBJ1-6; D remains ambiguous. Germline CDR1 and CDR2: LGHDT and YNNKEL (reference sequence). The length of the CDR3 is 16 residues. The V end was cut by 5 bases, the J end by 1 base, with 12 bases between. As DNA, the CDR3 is TGTGCCAGCAGCTCCGGTACAATTTCCTATAATTCACCCCTCCACTTT. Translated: CASSSGTISYNSPLHF. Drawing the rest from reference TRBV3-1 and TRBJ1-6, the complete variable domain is DTAVSQTPKYLVTQMGNDKSIKCEQNLGHDTMYWYKQDSKKFLKIMFSYNNKELIINETVPNRFSPKSPDKAHLNLHINSLELGDSAVYFCASSSGTISYNSPLHFGNGTRLTVT.

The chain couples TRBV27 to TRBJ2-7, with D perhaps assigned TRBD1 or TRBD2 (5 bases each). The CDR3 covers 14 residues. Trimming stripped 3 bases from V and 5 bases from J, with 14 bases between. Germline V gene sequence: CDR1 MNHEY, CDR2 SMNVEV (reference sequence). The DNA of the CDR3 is TGTGCCAGCAGTTTTGGGGGTCTTAGAAACGAGCAGTACTTC. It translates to CASSFGGLRNEQYF.

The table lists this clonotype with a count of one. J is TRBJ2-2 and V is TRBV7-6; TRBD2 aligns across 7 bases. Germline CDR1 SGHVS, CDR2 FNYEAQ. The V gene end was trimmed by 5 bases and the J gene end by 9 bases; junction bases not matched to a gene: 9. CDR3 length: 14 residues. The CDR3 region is CASSREGGLRELFF. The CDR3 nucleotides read TGTGCCAGCAGCCGAGAGGGAGGGCTTAGGGAGCTGTTTTTT. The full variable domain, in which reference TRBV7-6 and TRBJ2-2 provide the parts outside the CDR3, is GAGVSQSPRYKVTKRGQDVALRCDPISGHVSLYWYRQALGQGPEFLTYFNYEAQQDKSGLPNDRFSAERPEGSISTLTIQRTEQRDSAMYRCASSREGGLRELFFGEGSRLTVL.

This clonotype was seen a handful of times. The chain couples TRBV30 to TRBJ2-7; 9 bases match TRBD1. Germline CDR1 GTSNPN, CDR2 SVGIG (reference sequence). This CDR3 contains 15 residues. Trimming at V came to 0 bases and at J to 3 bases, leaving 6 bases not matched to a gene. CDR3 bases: TGTGCCTGGAGTGTAATTGGGGGACAGGGCTACGAGCAGTACTTC. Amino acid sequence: CAWSVIGGQGYEQYF.

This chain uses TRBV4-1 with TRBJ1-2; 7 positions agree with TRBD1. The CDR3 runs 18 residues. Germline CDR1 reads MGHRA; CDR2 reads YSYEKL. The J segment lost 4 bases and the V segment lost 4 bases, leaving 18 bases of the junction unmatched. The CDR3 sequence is CASSLEGQTPKKVYGYTF. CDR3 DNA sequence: TGCGCCAGCAGCCTTGAGGGACAGACTCCTAAGAAGGTCTATGGCTACACCTTC.

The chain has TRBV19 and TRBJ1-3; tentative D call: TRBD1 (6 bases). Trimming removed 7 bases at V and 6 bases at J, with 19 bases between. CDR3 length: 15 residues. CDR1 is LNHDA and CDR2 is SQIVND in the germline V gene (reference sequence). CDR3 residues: CASTTRPRGENTIYF. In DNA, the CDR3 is TGTGCCAGTACCACCCGCCCCAGGGGAGAAAACACCATATATTTT.

The CDR3 here is CASSLGVGATNVLTF. CDR3 DNA: TGTGCCAGCAGCTTAGGAGTGGGGGCGACCAACGTCCTGACTTTC. The chain links TRBV7-9 to TRBJ2-6, with D tentatively TRBD1 (6 bases). Germline V gene data show CDR1 as SEHNR and CDR2 as FQNEAQ (reference sequence). V was shortened by 1 base and J by 8 bases, with 12 bases between the two germline ends. The CDR3 loop spans 15 amino acids.

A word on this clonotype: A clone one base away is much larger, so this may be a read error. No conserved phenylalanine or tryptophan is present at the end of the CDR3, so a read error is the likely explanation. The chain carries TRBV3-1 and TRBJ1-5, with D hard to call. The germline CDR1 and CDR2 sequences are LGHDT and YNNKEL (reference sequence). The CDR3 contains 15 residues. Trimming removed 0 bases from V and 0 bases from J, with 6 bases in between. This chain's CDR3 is CASSQDTRSNQPQHS. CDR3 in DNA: TGTGCCAGCAGCCAAGATACACGTAGCAATCAGCCCCAGCATTCT.

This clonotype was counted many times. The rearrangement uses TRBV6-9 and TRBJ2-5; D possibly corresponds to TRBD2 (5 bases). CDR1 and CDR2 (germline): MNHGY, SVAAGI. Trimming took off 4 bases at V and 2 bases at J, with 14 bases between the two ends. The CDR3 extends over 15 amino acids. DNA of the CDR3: TGTGCCAGCAGTTGGCCGAGGGATACACAAGAGACCCAGTACTTC. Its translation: CASSWPRDTQETQYF.

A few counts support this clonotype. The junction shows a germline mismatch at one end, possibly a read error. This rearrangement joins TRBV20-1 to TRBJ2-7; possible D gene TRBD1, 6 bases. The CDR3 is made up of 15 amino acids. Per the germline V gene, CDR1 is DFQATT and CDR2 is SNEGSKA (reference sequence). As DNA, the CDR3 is TGCAATGCTAGTGAGGTGACAGGTGTTGCCTACGAGCAGTACTTC. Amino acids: CNASEVTGVAYEQYF.

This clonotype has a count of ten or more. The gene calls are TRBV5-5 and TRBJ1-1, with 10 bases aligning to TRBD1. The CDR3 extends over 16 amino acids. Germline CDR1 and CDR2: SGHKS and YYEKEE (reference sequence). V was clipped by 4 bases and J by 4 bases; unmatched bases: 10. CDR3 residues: CASSRDFRTGGTEAFF. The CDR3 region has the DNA TGTGCCAGCAGCCGCGATTTTCGGACAGGGGGCACTGAAGCTTTCTTT.

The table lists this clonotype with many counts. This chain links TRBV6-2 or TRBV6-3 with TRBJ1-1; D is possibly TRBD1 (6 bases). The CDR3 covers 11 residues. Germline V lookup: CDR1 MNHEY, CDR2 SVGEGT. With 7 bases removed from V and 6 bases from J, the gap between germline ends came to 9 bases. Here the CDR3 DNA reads TGTGCCAGCAAGGGGGTGGCTGAAGCTTTCTTT. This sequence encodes CASKGVAEAFF.

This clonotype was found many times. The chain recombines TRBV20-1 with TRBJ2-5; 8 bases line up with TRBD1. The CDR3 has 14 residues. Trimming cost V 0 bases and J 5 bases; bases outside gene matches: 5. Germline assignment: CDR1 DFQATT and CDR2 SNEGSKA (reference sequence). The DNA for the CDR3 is TGCAGTGCTAGAGATCGCAGGGGGCAGGAGACCCAGTACTTC. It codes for CSARDRRGQETQYF.